These T cell receptor beta chains were read from a single sample in a study of blood T cell repertoires in COVID-19. The table came from immunoSEQ multiplex PCR; TCRdb's copy has only in-frame clones and leaves some out. The sample yields about 220,000 clones, more than 80% seen once. Sequences were obtained from PBMCs or T cells enriched from blood (not recorded which). The receptors here all came from a woman aged 40 to 50 with acute COVID-19. Both conserved end residues are part of each CDR3. The order of the fields is clone size, V gene, D gene, J gene, CDR3 protein, CDR3 DNA. D genes are given only for firm matches. Where a row states a size, it is once, few, many or the class of an expanded clone; other rows omit it.

NA	TRBV5-4	NA	TRBJ1-4	CASTNRAENEKLFF	TGTGCCAGCACCAACAGGGCAGAAAATGAAAAACTGTTTTTT
once	TRBV30	NA	TRBJ1-2	CAWRSSGSSYGYTF	TGTGCCTGGAGGTCGTCTGGCTCCAGCTATGGCTACACCTTC
NA	TRBV11-3	TRBD1	TRBJ2-3	CASSQRTGFSTDTQYF	TGTGCCAGCAGCCAGCGGACAGGGTTTAGCACAGATACGCAGTATTTT
NA	TRBV7-6	TRBD2	TRBJ2-3	CASSSSSGGATDTQYF	TGTGCCAGCAGCTCTTCGAGCGGGGGGGCCACAGATACGCAGTATTTT
NA	TRBV4-3	NA	TRBJ2-1	CASSQDTRREGQFF	TGCGCCAGCAGCCAAGATACCAGGCGTGAAGGGCAGTTCTTC
NA	TRBV5-6	TRBD1	TRBJ2-2	CASSRAGTGNTGELFF	TGTGCCAGCAGCCGAGCCGGGACAGGCAACACCGGGGAGCTGTTTTTT
few	TRBV10-3	TRBD2	TRBJ2-1	CAISESSGDYNEQFF	TGTGCCATCAGTGAGTCTAGCGGGGACTACAATGAGCAGTTCTTC
few	TRBV3-1/TRBV3-2	TRBD1	TRBJ1-1	CASSLQAGGTEAFF	TGTGCCAGCAGCTTACAGGCAGGGGGCACTGAAGCTTTCTTT
NA	TRBV30	NA	TRBJ1-3	CAWSGQDLSIYF	TGTGCCTGGAGTGGACAGGATCTTTCCATATATTTT
NA	TRBV19	TRBD1	TRBJ1-1	CASTLQGVSTEAFF	TGTGCCAGTACTCTCCAGGGGGTCAGCACTGAAGCTTTCTTT
NA	TRBV19	TRBD1	TRBJ1-5	CASIETGVNQPQHF	TGTGCCAGTATCGAGACAGGGGTGAATCAGCCCCAGCATTTT
NA	TRBV5-1	NA	TRBJ1-2	CASSLATGKNYGYTF	TGCGCCAGCAGCTTGGCCACAGGGAAGAACTATGGCTACACCTTC
NA	TRBV7-6	TRBD1	TRBJ2-1	CASSSGQGSYNEQFF	TGTGCCAGCAGCTCCGGACAGGGGTCCTACAATGAGCAGTTCTTC
NA	TRBV9	TRBD1	TRBJ1-4	CASSDYRGRRNIEKLFF	TGTGCCAGCAGCGACTACAGGGGGCGTAGAAACATTGAAAAACTGTTTTTT
NA	TRBV7-2	TRBD1	TRBJ2-1	CASSLAGTGRRNEQFF	TGTGCCAGCAGCTTAGCCGGGACAGGGCGCCGGAATGAGCAGTTCTTC
NA	TRBV25-1	TRBD1	TRBJ2-7	CASRLTGDEQYF	TGTGCCAGCAGGCTAACAGGGGACGAGCAGTACTTC
NA	TRBV19	TRBD1	TRBJ1-4	CASSISQGNEKLFF	TGTGCCAGTAGTATCTCACAGGGGAATGAAAAACTGTTTTTT
NA	TRBV5-1	NA	TRBJ1-1	CASSPKGAGTEAFF	TGCGCCAGCAGCCCCAAAGGGGCGGGGACTGAAGCTTTCTTT
NA	TRBV7-2	NA	TRBJ1-3	CASSLPGGSGNTIYF	TGTGCCAGCAGCTTACCGGGGGGCTCTGGAAACACCATATATTTT
NA	TRBV28	TRBD1	TRBJ2-7	CASNRGDSYEQYF	TGTGCCAGCAACAGGGGAGACTCCTACGAGCAGTACTTC
NA	TRBV29-1	NA	TRBJ1-2	CSTIKGRVDGYTF	TGCAGCACCATTAAGGGCAGGGTGGATGGCTACACCTTC
few	TRBV7-8	NA	TRBJ1-4	CASSLALRQADEKLFF	TGTGCCAGCAGCTTAGCGCTTCGTCAGGCTGATGAAAAACTGTTTTTT
NA	TRBV18	NA	TRBJ1-2	CASSPPGQVNYGYTF	TGTGCCAGCTCACCACCGGGCCAGGTTAACTATGGCTACACCTTC
NA	TRBV6-5	TRBD2	TRBJ2-3	CASSIGLAEDTQYF	TGTGCCAGCAGTATCGGACTAGCTGAAGATACGCAGTATTTT
few	TRBV12-5	NA	TRBJ2-7	CASGSSFGQGFEQYF	TGTGCTAGTGGTTCAAGCTTCGGGCAGGGGTTCGAGCAGTACTTC
NA	TRBV7-9	TRBD1	TRBJ2-7	CASSRTNRGTYEQYF	TGTGCCAGCAGCCGAACCAACAGGGGGACCTACGAGCAGTACTTC
NA	TRBV20-1	TRBD2	TRBJ2-7	CSASGRDRTSYEQYF	TGCAGTGCTAGTGGGAGGGACCGTACCTCCTACGAGCAGTACTTC
NA	TRBV19	TRBD1	TRBJ2-1	CASSIDRGGEQFF	TGTGCCAGTAGTATTGACAGGGGTGGTGAGCAGTTCTTC
once	TRBV9	NA	TRBJ1-5	CASSTDINQPQHF	TGTGCCAGCAGCACCGACATTAATCAGCCCCAGCATTTT
NA	TRBV27	TRBD1	TRBJ2-3	CASNPTGASTDTQYF	TGTGCCAGCAACCCGACAGGGGCTAGCACAGATACGCAGTATTTT
NA	TRBV6-5	NA	TRBJ1-1	CASSLSDEAFF	TGTGCCAGCAGCCTCAGTGATGAAGCTTTCTTT
NA	TRBV7-2	TRBD1	TRBJ1-3	CASSSQGAPGNTIYF	TGTGCCAGCAGCTCCCAGGGGGCGCCTGGAAACACCATATATTTT
NA	TRBV25-1	NA	TRBJ1-1	CAHRAGQGTEAFF	TGTGCCCACAGGGCAGGGCAGGGCACTGAAGCTTTCTTT
NA	TRBV23-1	NA	TRBJ1-5	CASSQPRRNSNQPQHF	TGCGCCAGCAGTCAGCCGCGGAGAAATAGCAATCAGCCCCAGCATTTT
NA	TRBV9	TRBD2	TRBJ2-5	CASSVSGGVQETQYF	TGTGCCAGCAGCGTTAGCGGGGGAGTCCAAGAGACCCAGTACTTC
NA	TRBV5-1	NA	TRBJ1-5	CASSLEGGNQPQHF	TGCGCCAGCAGCTTGGAAGGGGGCAATCAGCCCCAGCATTTT
once	TRBV5-8	TRBD1	TRBJ1-4	CASSFYRDREEEKLFF	TGTGCCAGCAGCTTCTACCGGGACAGGGAAGAAGAAAAACTGTTTTTT
few	TRBV7-3	NA	TRBJ2-2	CASSLVSTGELFF	TGTGCCAGCAGCTTAGTCAGCACCGGGGAGCTGTTTTTT
once	TRBV3-1/TRBV3-2	TRBD1	TRBJ2-3	CASSQVLQGAHGTQYF	TGTGCCAGCAGCCAAGTACTCCAGGGGGCTCATGGCACGCAGTATTTT
NA	TRBV5-1	TRBD2	TRBJ2-5	CASSFLPSGAETQYF	TGCGCCAGCAGCTTTTTGCCTAGCGGTGCAGAGACCCAGTACTTC
once	TRBV18	TRBD1	TRBJ1-1	CASSAGGRTEAFF	TGTGCCAGCTCCGCAGGGGGCAGAACTGAAGCTTTCTTT
once	TRBV12-3/TRBV12-4	NA	TRBJ1-1	CASSLSGDTEAFF	TGTGCCAGCAGTTTATCGGGTGACACTGAAGCTTTCTTT
NA	TRBV27	NA	TRBJ1-5	CASTGNPGNSNQPQHF	TGTGCCAGTACAGGTAACCCAGGGAATAGCAATCAGCCCCAGCATTTT
NA	TRBV29-1	TRBD1	TRBJ2-7	CSVGYRGPEQYF	TGCAGCGTTGGATACAGGGGGCCCGAGCAGTACTTC
once	TRBV12-3/TRBV12-4	NA	TRBJ1-2	CASSPGLYGYTF	TGTGCCAGCAGTCCGGGACTTTATGGCTACACCTTC
once	TRBV30	NA	TRBJ1-2	CAWSNKGGQLYGYTF	TGTGCCTGGAGTAACAAAGGAGGACAGCTCTATGGCTACACCTTC
once	TRBV5-4	TRBD1	TRBJ1-4	CASSLDRGFTNEKLFF	TGTGCCAGCAGCTTGGACAGGGGGTTCACTAATGAAAAACTGTTTTTT
NA	TRBV6-5	TRBD2	TRBJ2-3	CASRELAGVTDTQYF	TGTGCCAGCCGAGAGCTAGCGGGGGTCACAGATACGCAGTATTTT
NA	TRBV29-1	NA	TRBJ1-1	CSASISRYMNTEAFF	TGCAGCGCGTCAATCAGTCGATACATGAACACTGAAGCTTTCTTT
NA	TRBV3-1/TRBV3-2	NA	TRBJ1-1	CASSQMGRGTEAFF	TGTGCCAGCAGCCAAATGGGCAGGGGTACTGAAGCTTTCTTT
NA	TRBV5-1	TRBD1	TRBJ1-1	CASKRQGALATEAFF	TGCGCCAGCAAAAGACAGGGGGCGCTTGCGACTGAAGCTTTCTTT
NA	TRBV19	NA	TRBJ1-1	CASSFPGNGEAFF	TGTGCCAGTAGTTTTCCGGGGAATGGTGAAGCTTTCTTT
NA	TRBV9	NA	TRBJ1-3	CASSPRTERNTIYF	TGTGCCAGCAGCCCCCGGACAGAAAGAAACACCATATATTTT